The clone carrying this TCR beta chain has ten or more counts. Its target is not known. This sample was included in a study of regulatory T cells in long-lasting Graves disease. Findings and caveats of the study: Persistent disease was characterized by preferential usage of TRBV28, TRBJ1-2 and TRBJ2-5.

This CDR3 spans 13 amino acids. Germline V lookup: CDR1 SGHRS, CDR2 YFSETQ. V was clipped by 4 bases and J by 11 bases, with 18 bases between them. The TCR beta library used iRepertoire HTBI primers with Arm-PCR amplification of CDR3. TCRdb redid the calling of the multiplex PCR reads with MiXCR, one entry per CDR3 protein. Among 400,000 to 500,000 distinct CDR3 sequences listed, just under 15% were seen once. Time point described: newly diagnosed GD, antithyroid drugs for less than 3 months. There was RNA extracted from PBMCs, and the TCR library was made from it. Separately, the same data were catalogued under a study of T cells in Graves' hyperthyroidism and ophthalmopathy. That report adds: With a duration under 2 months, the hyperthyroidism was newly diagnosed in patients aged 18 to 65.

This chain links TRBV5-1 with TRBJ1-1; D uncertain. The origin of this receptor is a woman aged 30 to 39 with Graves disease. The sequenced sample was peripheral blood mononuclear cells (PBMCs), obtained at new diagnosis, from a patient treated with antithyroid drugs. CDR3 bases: TGCGCCAGCAGCCTAACCGGTCCGGCCTCGGCTTTCTTT. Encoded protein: CASSLTGPASAFF.